Presented here are 20 T cell receptor beta chains from one specimen sequenced in a study of blood T cell repertoires in COVID-19. Assay used: immunoSEQ multiplex PCR; TCRdb lists only in-frame clones, some missing. The table includes hundreds of thousands of clones, 85% detected once. The sequencing sample was made of PBMCs or T cells enriched from blood (not recorded which). The receptors come from a middle-aged man who had recovered from COVID-19.

This chain's CDR3 is CASSFPLGGRGYTF. As DNA, the CDR3 is TGTGCCAGCAGTTTCCCCTTGGGGGGTCGGGGCTACACCTTC. The chain joins TRBV28 to TRBJ1-2; D possibly corresponds to TRBD1 (5 bases). V was shortened by 3 bases and J by 8 bases, with 16 bases between the two germline ends. The germline CDR1 and CDR2 sequences are MDHEN and SYDVKM. The CDR3 contains 14 residues.

J is TRBJ1-2 and V is TRBV6-2 or TRBV6-3, with D perhaps matching TRBD1 (5 bases). Trimming cost V 3 bases and J 6 bases, with 11 bases left between them. Germline CDR1 reads MNHEY; CDR2 reads SVGEGT. CDR3 size: 13 residues. CDR3 nucleotides: TGTGCCAGCAGTTATAGGGGTCTCGATGGCTACACCTTC. Its translation is CASSYRGLDGYTF.

The gene calls are TRBV18 and TRBJ1-3; D remains unclear. V lost 0 bases, J lost 1 base, and 10 bases lay in between. CDR3 length: 16 residues. Germline assignment: CDR1 KGHSH and CDR2 LQKENI. The CDR3 DNA follows: TGTGCCAGCTCACCACCGGGCAGTTATTCTGGAAACACCATATATTTT. Encoded protein: CASSPPGSYSGNTIYF.

This chain connects TRBV4-3 to TRBJ2-5; 10 nucleotides line up with TRBD2. This CDR3 is built from 16 residues. Germline lookup yields CDR1 LGHNA and CDR2 YSLEER. Trimming cost V 0 bases and J 4 bases; bases outside gene matches: 5. The CDR3 here is CASSQDTAGGPETQYF. CDR3 nucleotide sequence: TGCGCCAGCAGCCAAGATACAGCGGGAGGGCCAGAGACCCAGTACTTC.

This clone appeared once. The chain has TRBV28 and TRBJ1-2; D not certain. Trimming removed 1 base at V and 4 bases at J, with 13 bases between. The CDR3 runs to 15 residues. The germline CDR1 and CDR2 sequences are MDHEN and SYDVKM. This CDR3 is CASSLSKGWSYGYTF. CDR3 sequence (DNA): TGTGCCAGCAGTTTATCAAAAGGTTGGAGCTATGGCTACACCTTC.

The chain has TRBV18 and TRBJ2-7; tentative D call: TRBD1 (7 bases). This CDR3 spans 16 amino acids. The germline V gene has CDR1 KGHSH and CDR2 LQKENI. V lost 0 bases and J 2 bases, leaving 14 bases between the germline ends. In nucleotides, the CDR3 is TGTGCCAGCTCACCACCGGCCAGGGGGGTAGCCTACGAGCAGTACTTC. Encoded protein: CASSPPARGVAYEQYF. Complete variable domain (other parts from reference TRBV18 and TRBJ2-7): NAGVMQNPRHLVRRRGQEARLRCSPMKGHSHVYWYRQLPEEGLKFMVYLQKENIIDESGMPKERFSAEFPKEGPSILRIQQVVRGDSAAYFCASSPPARGVAYEQYFGPGTRLTVT.

The chain couples TRBV29-1 to TRBJ2-5; 8 bases fit TRBD2. With 4 bases clipped from V and 1 base from J, the junction kept 8 bases outside the gene matches. This CDR3 has 15 amino acids. Germline CDR1 and CDR2: SQVTM and ANQGSEA. The DNA for the CDR3 is TGCAGCGTTGTCGGGGGGGGTAGGTTCCAAGAGACCCAGTACTTC. Its translation: CSVVGGGRFQETQYF.

The V and J genes are TRBV19 and TRBJ2-3; 7 nucleotides match TRBD1. J lost 5 bases, V lost 5 bases, and 7 bases had no gene match. In germline, CDR1 is LNHDA, CDR2 SQIVND (reference sequence). CDR3 length: 14 residues. CDR3 loop: CASSADRDRDTQYF. CDR3 nucleotide sequence: TGTGCCAGTAGTGCCGACAGGGATAGAGATACGCAGTATTTT.

The chain has TRBV18 and TRBJ1-2; 10 positions match TRBD1. The V gene end was trimmed by 3 bases and the J gene end by 2 bases; junction bases not matched to a gene: 9. The CDR3 has 17 residues. Germline V gives CDR1 KGHSH, CDR2 LQKENI. The DNA of the CDR3 is TGTGCCAGCTCACCTCTCGCTGGACAGGGGGGGAACTATGGCTACACCTTC. This codes for CASSPLAGQGGNYGYTF. The variable domain in full, with the rest retrieved from reference TRBV18 and TRBJ1-2, is NAGVMQNPRHLVRRRGQEARLRCSPMKGHSHVYWYRQLPEEGLKFMVYLQKENIIDESGMPKERFSAEFPKEGPSILRIQQVVRGDSAAYFCASSPLAGQGGNYGYTFGSGTRLTVV.

This chain uses TRBV18 with TRBJ2-1; TRBD1 might be the D (5 bases). The V end lost 4 bases, the J end lost 5 bases, and 15 bases lay between the germline ends. Germline V gene lookup returns CDR1 KGHSH and CDR2 LQKENI. The CDR3 spans 15 residues. CDR3 in DNA: TGTGCCAGCTCACTTGCCCAGGGTATCAACAATGAGCAGTTCTTC. It is translated as CASSLAQGINNEQFF.

The V gene is TRBV3-1 (or the pseudogene TRBV3-2), the J gene TRBJ1-1; 7 bases align to TRBD1. This CDR3 is 14 amino acids long. Germline loops: CDR1 LGHDT, CDR2 YNNKEL (reference sequence). J lost 5 bases, V lost 6 bases, and 9 bases had no gene match. CDR3 sequence (DNA): TGTGCCAGCAGTTCCGCAGGGGGAAGAACTGAAGCTTTCTTT. Protein: CASSSAGGRTEAFF.

This clone was seen a handful of times. The chain couples TRBV7-2 to TRBJ2-2; maybe TRBD1 (5 bases). The length of the CDR3 is 14 residues. V lost 4 bases and J lost 1, with 7 bases in between. Germline V gene data show CDR1 as SGHTA and CDR2 as FQGNSA. CDR3 DNA sequence: TGTGCCAGCAGCTACAGGAAGAACACCGGGGAGCTGTTTTTT. It is translated as CASSYRKNTGELFF. Combining the CDR3 with reference TRBV7-2 and TRBJ2-2 gives the whole variable domain GAGVSQSPSNKVTEKGKDVELRCDPISGHTALYWYRQSLGQGLEFLIYFQGNSAPDKSGLPSDRFSAERTGGSVSTLTIQRTQQEDSAVYLCASSYRKNTGELFFGEGSRLTVL.

As concerns this clone: The same CDR3 also results from other DNA sequences found in this sample. CDR3 nucleotides: TGTGCCAGCAGCCAGGGACAGGAGAACACTGAAGCTTTCTTT. Translated: CASSQGQENTEAFF. This chain joins TRBV7-9 and TRBJ1-1; 8 nucleotides agree with TRBD1. V lost 5 bases to trimming and J lost 1 base; unmatched junction nucleotides: 3. The CDR3 extends over 14 amino acids. Germline CDR1 reads SEHNR; CDR2 reads FQNEAQ (reference sequence).

The rearrangement uses TRBV19 and TRBJ1-4; D not certain. Trimming removed 4 bases from V and 0 bases from J, with 18 bases in between. The CDR3 contains 18 residues. Germline CDR1 reads LNHDA; CDR2 reads SQIVND (reference sequence). The CDR3 DNA is TGTGCCAGTAGTAGGCAGGCCGGGATTAAATCAACTAATGAAAAACTGTTTTTT. It yields the protein CASSRQAGIKSTNEKLFF.

This clone was counted only a few times. CDR3 loop: CASSAEQGQPQHF. Written as DNA, the CDR3 is TGTGCCAGCAGCGCCGAACAGGGTCAGCCCCAGCATTTT. The J gene is TRBJ1-5, the V gene TRBV7-2, with D possibly matching TRBD1 (6 bases). The CDR3 runs to 13 residues. The V gene's germline CDR1 is SGHTA and CDR2 FQGNSA. The V end lost 5 bases, the J end lost 6 bases, and 11 bases lay between the germline ends.

This chain connects TRBV15 to TRBJ1-4; perhaps TRBD1 as D (6 bases). Germline V gene lookup returns CDR1 LNHNV and CDR2 YYDKDF (reference sequence). This CDR3 has 15 residues. Trimming removed 1 base at V and 1 base at J, with 7 bases between. CDR3 amino acids: CATSRGTVTNEKLFF. The CDR3, as DNA: TGTGCCACCAGCAGAGGGACAGTAACTAATGAAAAACTGTTTTTT.

This clone was counted once. The rearrangement uses TRBV27 and TRBJ2-1; TRBD2 is a possible D gene (6 bases). The CDR3 contains 14 residues. Germline-derived CDR1 and CDR2 are MNHEY and SMNVEV (reference sequence). The V end lost 6 bases, the J end lost 7 bases, and 16 bases lay between the germline ends. CDR3: CASRSGEWGNEQFF. The CDR3, as DNA: TGTGCCAGCAGGTCGGGAGAATGGGGGAATGAGCAGTTCTTC.

A few counts support this clone. The same CDR3 arises from other DNA sequences in this sample as well. The rearrangement links TRBV27 to TRBJ1-1, with D hard to call. The CDR3 has 12 amino acids. CDR1 is MNHEY and CDR2 is SMNVEV in the germline V gene (reference sequence). V was clipped by 4 bases and J by 0 bases, with 3 bases between them. In nucleotides, the CDR3 is TGTGCCAGCAGTTCAGTGAACACTGAAGCTTTCTTT. Translation gives CASSSVNTEAFF.

The gene calls are TRBV28 and TRBJ2-7; 9 bases match TRBD1. Germline V gives CDR1 MDHEN, CDR2 SYDVKM. The J segment lost 6 bases and the V segment lost 5 bases, leaving 17 bases of the junction unmatched. The CDR3 totals 17 residues. The CDR3 nucleotides read TGTGCCAGCAGTCTAACACAGGGGGCCTCGAGTGATATCGAGCAGTACTTC. Encoded protein: CASSLTQGASSDIEQYF.

The rearrangement uses TRBV7-9 and TRBJ1-1, with D maybe TRBD1 (5 bases). CDR1 SEHNR and CDR2 FQNEAQ come from the germline V gene (reference sequence). The V and J ends lost 5 bases and 3 bases respectively, with 10 bases between them. The CDR3 totals 13 residues. CDR3 DNA: TGTGCCAGCAGCCCTCTAGGGGACACTGAAGCTTTCTTT. Amino acid sequence: CASSPLGDTEAFF.